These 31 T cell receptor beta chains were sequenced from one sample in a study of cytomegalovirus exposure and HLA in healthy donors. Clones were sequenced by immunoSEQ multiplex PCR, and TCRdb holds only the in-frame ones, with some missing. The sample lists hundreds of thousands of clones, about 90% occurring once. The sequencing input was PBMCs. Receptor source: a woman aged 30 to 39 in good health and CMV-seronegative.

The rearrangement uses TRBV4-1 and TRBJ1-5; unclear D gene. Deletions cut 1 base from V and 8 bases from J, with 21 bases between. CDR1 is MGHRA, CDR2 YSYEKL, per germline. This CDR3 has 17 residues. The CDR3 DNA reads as TGCGCCAGCAGCCAAGCCAATACTAAGAGGGAGGAAAAGCCCCAGCATTTT. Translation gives CASSQANTKREEKPQHF.

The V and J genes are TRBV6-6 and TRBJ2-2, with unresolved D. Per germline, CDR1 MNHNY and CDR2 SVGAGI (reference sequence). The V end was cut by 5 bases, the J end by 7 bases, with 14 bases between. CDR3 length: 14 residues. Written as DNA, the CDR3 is TGTGCCAGCAGTCCCTCTCCATGGAGCGGGGAGCTGTTTTTT. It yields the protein CASSPSPWSGELFF.

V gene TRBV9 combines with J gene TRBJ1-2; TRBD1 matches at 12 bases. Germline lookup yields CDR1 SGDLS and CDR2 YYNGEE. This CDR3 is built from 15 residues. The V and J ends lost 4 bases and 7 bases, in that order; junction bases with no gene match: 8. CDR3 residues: CASSTSGTGGAGYTF. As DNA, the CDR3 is TGTGCCAGCAGCACCTCCGGGACAGGGGGCGCTGGCTACACCTTC.

This CDR3 reads CASSLTEALGEQYF. CDR3 nucleotide sequence: TGTGCCAGCAGTTTGACGGAGGCCCTAGGAGAGCAGTACTTC. V is TRBV28 and J is TRBJ2-7; weak D call: TRBD2 (5 bases). V was clipped by 3 bases and J by 7 bases, with 16 bases between them. This CDR3 spans 14 amino acids. CDR1 is MDHEN, CDR2 SYDVKM, per germline.

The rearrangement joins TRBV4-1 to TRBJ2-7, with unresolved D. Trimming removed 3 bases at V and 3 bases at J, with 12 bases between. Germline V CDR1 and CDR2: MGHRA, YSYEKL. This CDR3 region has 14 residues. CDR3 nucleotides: TGCGCCAGCAGCCAGGGCGCCATGAACTACGAGCAGTACTTC. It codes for CASSQGAMNYEQYF.

DNA of the CDR3: TGTGCCAGCACCTCGTCCGGGCAGTATTTT. This encodes CASTSSGQYF. The chain recombines TRBV27 with TRBJ2-3; D remains ambiguous. The CDR3 consists of 10 residues. CDR1 and CDR2 from the germline V gene are MNHEY and SMNVEV (reference sequence). V gave up 7 bases and J gave up 11 bases, with 10 bases separating them.

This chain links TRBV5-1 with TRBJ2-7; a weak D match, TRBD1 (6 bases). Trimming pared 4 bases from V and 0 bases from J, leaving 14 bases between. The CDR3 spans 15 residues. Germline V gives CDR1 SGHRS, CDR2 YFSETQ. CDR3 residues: CASSRGTLDSYEQYF. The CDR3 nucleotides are TGCGCCAGCAGCAGGGGGACCCTGGACTCCTACGAGCAGTACTTC.

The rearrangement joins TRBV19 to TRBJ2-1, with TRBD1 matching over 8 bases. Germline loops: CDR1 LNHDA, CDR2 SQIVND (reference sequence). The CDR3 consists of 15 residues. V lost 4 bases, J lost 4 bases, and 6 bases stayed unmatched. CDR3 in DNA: TGTGCCAGTAGTACAGACAGGGGCCTATACAATGAGCAGTTCTTC. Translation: CASSTDRGLYNEQFF. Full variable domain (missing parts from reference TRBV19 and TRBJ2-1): DGGITQSPKYLFRKEGQNVTLSCEQNLNHDAMYWYRQDPGQGLRLIYYSQIVNDFQKGDIAEGYSVSREKKESFPLTVTSAQKNPTAFYLCASSTDRGLYNEQFFGPGTRLTVL.

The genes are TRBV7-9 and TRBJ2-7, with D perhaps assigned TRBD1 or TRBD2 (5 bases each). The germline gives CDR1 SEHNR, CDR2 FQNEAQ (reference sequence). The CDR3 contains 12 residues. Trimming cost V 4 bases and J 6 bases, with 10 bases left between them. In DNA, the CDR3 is TGTGCCAGCAGCTGGGCCGGGGCCGAGCAGTACTTC. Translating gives CASSWAGAEQYF.

The chain's CDR3 is CASSLAPGTGLHEQYF. The CDR3 bases are TGTGCCAGCAGCTTAGCTCCCGGGACAGGGCTTCACGAGCAGTACTTC. V usage is TRBV7-9 and J usage is TRBJ2-7; 9 bases align to TRBD1. Looked up from germline, CDR1 is SEHNR and CDR2 is FQNEAQ (reference sequence). The J segment lost 5 bases and the V segment lost 0 bases, leaving 8 bases of the junction unmatched. This CDR3 comprises 16 residues.

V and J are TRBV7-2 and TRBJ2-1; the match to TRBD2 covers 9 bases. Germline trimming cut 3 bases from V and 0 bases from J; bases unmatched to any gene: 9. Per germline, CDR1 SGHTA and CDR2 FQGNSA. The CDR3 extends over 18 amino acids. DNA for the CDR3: TGTGCCAGCAGCTTTAGGGGGACTAGCCGGAGCTCCTACAATGAGCAGTTCTTC. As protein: CASSFRGTSRSSYNEQFF.

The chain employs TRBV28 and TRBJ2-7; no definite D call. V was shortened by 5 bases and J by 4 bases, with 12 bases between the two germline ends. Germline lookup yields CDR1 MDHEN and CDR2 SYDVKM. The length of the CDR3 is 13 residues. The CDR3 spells CASSASAEYEQYF. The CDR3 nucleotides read TGTGCCAGCAGTGCCAGCGCGGAATACGAGCAGTACTTC. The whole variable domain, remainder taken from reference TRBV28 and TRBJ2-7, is DVKVTQSSRYLVKRTGEKVFLECVQDMDHENMFWYRQDPGLGLRLIYFSYDVKMKEKGDIPEGYSVSREKKERFSLILESASTNQTSMYLCASSASAEYEQYFGPGTRLTVT.

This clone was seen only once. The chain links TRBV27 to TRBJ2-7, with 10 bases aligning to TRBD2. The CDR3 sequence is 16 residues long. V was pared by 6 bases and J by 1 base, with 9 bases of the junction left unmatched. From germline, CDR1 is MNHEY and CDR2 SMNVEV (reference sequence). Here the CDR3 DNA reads TGTGCCAGCAGCGATGGGTGGACTAGCGGATCCTACGAGCAGTACTTC. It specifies CASSDGWTSGSYEQYF.

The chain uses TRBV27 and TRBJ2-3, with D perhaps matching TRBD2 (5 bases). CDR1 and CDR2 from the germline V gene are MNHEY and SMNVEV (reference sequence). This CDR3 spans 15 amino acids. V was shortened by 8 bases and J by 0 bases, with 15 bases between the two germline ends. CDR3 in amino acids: CASLPSGASTDTQYF. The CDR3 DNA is TGTGCCAGCCTACCGAGCGGAGCGAGCACAGATACGCAGTATTTT.

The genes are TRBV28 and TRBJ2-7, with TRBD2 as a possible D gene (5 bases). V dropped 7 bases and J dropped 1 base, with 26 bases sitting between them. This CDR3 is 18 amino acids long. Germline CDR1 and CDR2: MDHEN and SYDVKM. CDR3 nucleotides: TGTGCCAGCAACAAAAGCCCCAGAGGGTCAGCGAATTCCTACGAGCAGTACTTC. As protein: CASNKSPRGSANSYEQYF.

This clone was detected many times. The CDR3 nucleotides read TGTGCCAGCAGCTTGGATGGTAGCGGGAGTAGTTCCTACGAGCAGTACTTC. It codes for CASSLDGSGSSSYEQYF. V gene TRBV5-6 combines with J gene TRBJ2-7, with 9 nucleotides matching TRBD2. The CDR3 runs to 17 residues. Trimming removed 0 bases from V and 1 base from J; junction bases left unmatched: 8. CDR1 SGHDT and CDR2 YYEEEE come from the germline V gene.

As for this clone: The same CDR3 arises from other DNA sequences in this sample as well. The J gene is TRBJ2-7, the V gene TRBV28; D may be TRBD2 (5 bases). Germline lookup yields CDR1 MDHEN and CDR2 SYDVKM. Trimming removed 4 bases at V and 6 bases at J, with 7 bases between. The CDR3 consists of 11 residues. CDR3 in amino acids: CASSSRGEQYF. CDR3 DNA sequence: TGTGCCAGCAGTTCACGGGGCGAGCAGTACTTC. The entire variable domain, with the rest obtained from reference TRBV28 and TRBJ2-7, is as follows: DVKVTQSSRYLVKRTGEKVFLECVQDMDHENMFWYRQDPGLGLRLIYFSYDVKMKEKGDIPEGYSVSREKKERFSLILESASTNQTSMYLCASSSRGEQYFGPGTRLTVT.

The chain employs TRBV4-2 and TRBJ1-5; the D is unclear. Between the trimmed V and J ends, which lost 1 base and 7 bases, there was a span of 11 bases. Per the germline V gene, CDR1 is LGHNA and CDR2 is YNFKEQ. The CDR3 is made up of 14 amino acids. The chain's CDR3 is CASSQGNTGQPQHF. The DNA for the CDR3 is TGTGCCAGCAGCCAAGGTAACACGGGCCAGCCCCAGCATTTT.

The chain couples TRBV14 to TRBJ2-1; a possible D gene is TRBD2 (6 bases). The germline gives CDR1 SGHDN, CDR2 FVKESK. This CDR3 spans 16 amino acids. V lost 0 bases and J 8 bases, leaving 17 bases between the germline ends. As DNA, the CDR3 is TGTGCCAGCAGCCAAGACCGGGACTGGGTAATGCATGAGCAGTTCTTC. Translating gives CASSQDRDWVMHEQFF.

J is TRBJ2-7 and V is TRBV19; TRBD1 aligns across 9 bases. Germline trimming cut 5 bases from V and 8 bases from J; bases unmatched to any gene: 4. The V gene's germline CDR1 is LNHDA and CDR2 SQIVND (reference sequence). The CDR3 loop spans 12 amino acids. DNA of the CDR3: TGTGCCAGTAGTCCCGACAGGGGGAAGCAGTACTTC. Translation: CASSPDRGKQYF.

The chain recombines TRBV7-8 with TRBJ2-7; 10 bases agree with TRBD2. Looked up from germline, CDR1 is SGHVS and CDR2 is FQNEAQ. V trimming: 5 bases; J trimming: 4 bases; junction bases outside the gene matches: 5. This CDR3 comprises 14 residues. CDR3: CASSGQAGGYEQYF. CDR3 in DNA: TGTGCCAGCAGCGGCCAAGCGGGAGGGTACGAGCAGTACTTC.

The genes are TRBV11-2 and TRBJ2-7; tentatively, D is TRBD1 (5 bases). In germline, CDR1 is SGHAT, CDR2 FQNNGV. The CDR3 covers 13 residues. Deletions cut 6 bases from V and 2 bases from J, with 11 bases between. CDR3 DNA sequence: TGTGCCAGCAGTAACCGACAGACCTACGAGCAGTACTTC. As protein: CASSNRQTYEQYF.

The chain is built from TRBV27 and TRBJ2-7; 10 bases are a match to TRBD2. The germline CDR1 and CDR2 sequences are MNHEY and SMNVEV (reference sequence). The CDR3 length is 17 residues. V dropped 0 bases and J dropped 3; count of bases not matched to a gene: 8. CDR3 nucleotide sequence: TGTGCCAGCAGTTTATCCCCTAGCGGGAGAAAGGTCTACGAGCAGTACTTC. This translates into CASSLSPSGRKVYEQYF.

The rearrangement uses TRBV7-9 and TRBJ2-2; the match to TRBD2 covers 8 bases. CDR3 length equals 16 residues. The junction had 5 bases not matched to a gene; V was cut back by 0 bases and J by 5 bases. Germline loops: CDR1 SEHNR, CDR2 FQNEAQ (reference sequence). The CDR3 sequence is CASSLAEREHTGELFF. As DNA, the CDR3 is TGTGCCAGCAGCTTAGCGGAGCGGGAGCATACCGGGGAGCTGTTTTTT.

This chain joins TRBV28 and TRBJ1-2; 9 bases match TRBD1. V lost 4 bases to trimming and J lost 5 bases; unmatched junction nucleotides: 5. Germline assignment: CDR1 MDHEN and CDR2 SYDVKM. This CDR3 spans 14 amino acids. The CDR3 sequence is CASSSQGARYGYTF. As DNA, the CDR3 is TGTGCCAGCAGTTCACAGGGGGCGCGTTATGGCTACACCTTC.

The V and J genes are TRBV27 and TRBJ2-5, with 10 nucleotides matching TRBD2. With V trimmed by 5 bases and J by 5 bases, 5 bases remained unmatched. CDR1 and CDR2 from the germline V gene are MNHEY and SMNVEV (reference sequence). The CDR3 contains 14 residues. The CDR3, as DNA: TGTGCCAGCAGTCCTCTAGCGGGGGTGGAGACCCAGTACTTC. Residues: CASSPLAGVETQYF.

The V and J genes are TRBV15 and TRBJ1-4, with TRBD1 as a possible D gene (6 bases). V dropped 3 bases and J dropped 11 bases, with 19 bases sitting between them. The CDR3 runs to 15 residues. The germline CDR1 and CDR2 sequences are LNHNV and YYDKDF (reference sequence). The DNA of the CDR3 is TGTGCCACCAGCAGGGCCGGGGGCACCCTGGGGAAACTGTTTTTT. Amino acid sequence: CATSRAGGTLGKLFF.

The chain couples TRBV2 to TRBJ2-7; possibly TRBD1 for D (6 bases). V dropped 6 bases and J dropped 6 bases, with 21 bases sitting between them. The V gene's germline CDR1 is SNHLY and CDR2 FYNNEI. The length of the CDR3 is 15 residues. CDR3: CASRVLSDRFGEQYF. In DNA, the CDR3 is TGTGCCAGCAGGGTCCTCTCCGACAGGTTCGGCGAGCAGTACTTC.

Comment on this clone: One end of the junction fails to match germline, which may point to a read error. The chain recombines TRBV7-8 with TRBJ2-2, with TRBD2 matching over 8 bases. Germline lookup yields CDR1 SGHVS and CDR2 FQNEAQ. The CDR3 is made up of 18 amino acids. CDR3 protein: CASTLDDLAGTNAGELFF. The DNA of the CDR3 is TGTGCCAGCACCCTAGATGATTTAGCGGGGACGAACGCCGGGGAGCTGTTTTTT.

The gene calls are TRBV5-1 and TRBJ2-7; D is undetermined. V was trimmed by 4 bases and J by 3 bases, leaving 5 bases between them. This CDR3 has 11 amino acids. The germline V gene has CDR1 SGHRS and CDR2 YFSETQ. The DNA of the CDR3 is TGCGCCAGCAGCCAGAACTACGAGCAGTACTTC. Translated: CASSQNYEQYF.

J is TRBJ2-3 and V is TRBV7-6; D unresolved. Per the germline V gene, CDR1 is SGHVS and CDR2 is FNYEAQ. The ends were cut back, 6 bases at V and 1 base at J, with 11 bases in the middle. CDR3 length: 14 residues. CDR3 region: CASRQELGTDTQYF. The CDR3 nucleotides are TGTGCCAGCAGACAAGAACTTGGCACAGATACGCAGTATTTT. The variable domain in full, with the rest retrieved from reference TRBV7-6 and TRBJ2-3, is GAGVSQSPRYKVTKRGQDVALRCDPISGHVSLYWYRQALGQGPEFLTYFNYEAQQDKSGLPNDRFSAERPEGSISTLTIQRTEQRDSAMYRCASRQELGTDTQYFGPGTRLTVL.